The source of this T cell receptor beta chain is a study of regulatory T cells in long-lasting Graves disease. Across the whole study: Graves' patients (newly diagnosed) had been on antithyroid drugs under 3 months.

The CDR3 is 14 residues long. Trimming pared 4 bases from V and 1 base from J, leaving 11 bases between. Germline V CDR1 and CDR2: MNHNS, SASEGT. Regarding time point: newly diagnosed GD, antithyroid drugs for less than 3 months. RNA isolated from PBMCs was used to make the TCR library. There are a few counts of this clonotype. Construction of TCR beta libraries relied on iRepertoire HTBI primers and on Arm-PCR targeting CDR3 regions. Each CDR3 protein gets one entry after TCRdb re-called the multiplex PCR reads with MiXCR. This table holds hundreds of thousands of distinct CDR3 sequences, around 16% found once. The same data also went into a second study, on T cells in Graves' hyperthyroidism and ophthalmopathy.

The source material was peripheral blood mononuclear cells (PBMCs), sampled at new diagnosis, from a patient treated with antithyroid drugs. The V gene is TRBV6-1, the J gene TRBJ2-7, with D unclear. The TCR sequence derives from a man aged 18 to 30 with Graves disease. The CDR3 reads CASSVEMGSYEQYF. The CDR3 DNA sequence: TGTGCCAGCAGTGTGGAGATGGGGTCCTACGAGCAGTACTTC.